This TCR beta chain was recorded in a study of blood T cell repertoires in COVID-19. Trimming removed 2 bases at V and 7 bases at J, with 9 bases between. Germline CDR1 reads SGHDT; CDR2 reads YYEEEE. There are 12 residues in the CDR3. How the authors handled the data: Amplifying reference gene primers gave estimates of nucleated cell counts. Here immunoSEQ multiplex PCR was the method, and the copy in TCRdb shows in-frame clones only, minus some. Clone size and V and J calls were adopted from that table, with D and trimming inferred from the DNA. The sample consists of about 92,000 clones, around 80% of them appearing once.

The sequenced sample was peripheral blood. This chain connects TRBV5-6 to TRBJ1-2; no definite D call. The receptor was isolated from a man aged 50-59 years who had recovered from COVID-19. The CDR3 DNA follows: TGTGCCAGCAGCTTCCGAGCCGCTGGCTACACCTTC. Translated, it gives CASSFRAAGYTF. Supplemented by reference TRBV5-6 and TRBJ1-2, the full variable domain reads DAGVTQSPTHLIKTRGQQVTLRCSPKSGHDTVSWYQQALGQGPQFIFQYYEEEERQRGNFPDRFSGHQFPNYSSELNVNALLLGDSALYLCASSFRAAGYTFGSGTRLTVV.